One sample yielded the 32 T cell receptor beta chains listed below, sequenced in a study of patients and donors after allogeneic stem cell transplantation. Using its own MiXCR run on the RT-PCR reads, TCRdb lists one record per CDR3 protein. In the table there are around 31,000 distinct CDR3 sequences, 6.8% of which are singletons. Sequenced sample: blood, either unsorted or a sorted T cell fraction (not recorded which). Source of these receptors: a human donor who was either an allogeneic HSCT recipient or a stem cell or donor lymphocyte infusion donor (not recorded which). It is not recorded whose cells these are; they may come from a transplant donor.

This clonotype was observed at least ten times. The rearrangement joins TRBV27 to TRBJ2-2; D gene uncertain. The CDR3 runs 13 residues. Trimming removed 1 base from V and 7 bases from J, with 7 bases in between. The germline V gene encodes CDR1 MNHEY and CDR2 SMNVEV (reference sequence). Here the CDR3 reads CASSLLLFGELFF. The DNA of the CDR3 is TGTGCCAGCAGTTTATTGTTGTTCGGGGAGCTGTTTTTT.

The gene calls are TRBV12-3 or TRBV12-4 and TRBJ1-1; D not resolved. The V end lost 1 base, the J end lost 1 base, and 7 bases lay between the germline ends. The CDR3 spans 14 residues. In DNA, the CDR3 is TGTGCCAGCAGTTTAGTAGTTGGGAACACTGAAGCTTTCTTT. It specifies CASSLVVGNTEAFF.

This clonotype was seen repeatedly, ten times or more. The chain couples TRBV11-1 to TRBJ1-4; tentatively, D is TRBD1 (5 bases). This CDR3 region has 14 residues. Deletions cut 5 bases from V and 5 bases from J, with 12 bases between. In germline, CDR1 is SGHAT, CDR2 FQDESV (reference sequence). The CDR3 loop reads CASSPRTRNEKLFF. The CDR3, as DNA: TGTGCCAGCAGCCCTCGGACAAGGAATGAAAAACTGTTTTTT.

This clonotype was found many times. The J gene is TRBJ2-3, the V gene TRBV9; D remains unclear. The germline V gene encodes CDR1 SGDLS and CDR2 YYNGEE. Trimming took 5 bases from V and 6 from J, leaving 10 bases between them. The CDR3 spans 12 residues. The CDR3 loop is CASSRQGDTQYF. CDR3 DNA: TGTGCCAGCAGTCGACAAGGGGATACGCAGTATTTT.

This clonotype has just a few counts. The chain carries TRBV2 and TRBJ2-3; D remains unclear. From germline, CDR1 is SNHLY and CDR2 FYNNEI. The CDR3 length is 12 residues. Trimming removed 4 bases at V and 4 bases at J, with 6 bases between. The CDR3 sequence is CASSAESDTQYF. The CDR3 region has the DNA TGTGCCAGCAGTGCGGAGTCAGATACGCAGTATTTT. Complete variable domain (other parts from reference TRBV2 and TRBJ2-3): EPEVTQTPSHQVTQMGQEVILRCVPISNHLYFYWYRQILGQKVEFLVSFYNNEISEKSEIFDDQFSVERPDGSNFTLKIRSTKLEDSAMYFCASSAESDTQYFGPGTRLTVL.

This clonotype was counted a few times. This chain's CDR3 is CASSSGGAKGETQYF. CDR3 sequence (DNA): TGTGCCAGCAGCTCTGGGGGCGCGAAGGGAGAGACCCAGTACTTC. The chain has TRBV9 and TRBJ2-5; D might be TRBD1 (6 bases). This CDR3 is 15 amino acids long. Germline loops: CDR1 SGDLS, CDR2 YYNGEE. V lost 4 bases to trimming and J lost 4 bases, with 17 bases between them.

Ten or more counts support this clonotype. J is TRBJ1-5 and V is TRBV12-3 or TRBV12-4; maybe TRBD1 (6 bases). This CDR3 region has 16 residues. Deletions cut 6 bases from V and 4 bases from J, with 19 bases between. The CDR3 DNA reads TGTGCCAGCAGCCCAGGGGCGGCTTTAGCAAATCAGCCCCAGCATTTT. Its protein is CASSPGAALANQPQHF.

This clonotype appeared many times. The CDR3 sequence is CASTLPRQGGTEAFF. Written as DNA, the CDR3 is TGTGCCAGCACCCTACCTAGACAGGGTGGCACTGAAGCTTTCTTT. J is TRBJ1-1 and V is TRBV28, with 7 bases that match TRBD1. This CDR3 is 15 amino acids long. After removal of 7 bases from V and 4 bases from J, the junction contained 12 bases not matched to a gene. The germline V gene encodes CDR1 MDHEN and CDR2 SYDVKM. Using reference TRBV28 and TRBJ1-1 for the parts outside the CDR3, the full variable domain is DVKVTQSSRYLVKRTGEKVFLECVQDMDHENMFWYRQDPGLGLRLIYFSYDVKMKEKGDIPEGYSVSREKKERFSLILESASTNQTSMYLCASTLPRQGGTEAFFGQGTRLTVV.

This clonotype was counted many times. The genes are TRBV9 and TRBJ1-1; 9 bases map to TRBD1. Germline assignment: CDR1 SGDLS and CDR2 YYNGEE. The CDR3 is made up of 15 amino acids. V was clipped by 3 bases and J by 2 bases; unmatched bases: 5. The chain's CDR3 is CASSDPGQGNTEAFF. The CDR3 DNA sequence: TGTGCCAGCAGCGACCCGGGACAGGGAAACACTGAAGCTTTCTTT.

The sample holds many counts of this clonotype. The V and J genes are TRBV7-2 and TRBJ1-2, with 8 bases matching TRBD1. Looked up from germline, CDR1 is SGHTA and CDR2 is FQGNSA. The CDR3 runs 15 residues. V trimming: 1 base; J trimming: 2 bases; junction bases outside the gene matches: 3. The CDR3 DNA follows: TGTGCCAGCAGCTTAGAGTCAGGGGGCAACTATGGCTACACCTTC. Its protein is CASSLESGGNYGYTF.

Ten or more counts support this clonotype. The chain uses TRBV5-1 and TRBJ1-1, with 7 bases identical to TRBD1. CDR3 length: 16 amino acids. The germline V gene has CDR1 SGHRS and CDR2 YFSETQ. The V gene end was trimmed by 5 bases and the J gene end by 0 bases; junction bases not matched to a gene: 10. In nucleotides, the CDR3 is TGCGCCAGCAGTTTCAATCCGACAGGGATGAACACTGAAGCTTTCTTT. This sequence encodes CASSFNPTGMNTEAFF.

This clonotype was observed at least ten times. The rearrangement links TRBV25-1 to TRBJ2-5, with 11 bases aligning to TRBD2. With 7 bases clipped from V and 3 bases from J, the junction kept 1 base outside the gene matches. CDR3 length equals 13 residues. CDR1 and CDR2 (germline): MGHDK, SYGVNS. In DNA, the CDR3 is TGTGCCAGCAAGGGACTAGCGGAAGAGACCCAGTACTTC. Amino acid sequence: CASKGLAEETQYF.

This clonotype has a count of ten or more. The CDR3 is CASSALPSGRADGELFF. CDR3 DNA: TGTGCCAGCAGCGCCCTCCCTAGCGGGAGGGCCGACGGGGAGCTGTTTTTT. The chain joins TRBV7-3 to TRBJ2-2; 12 bases map to TRBD2. The CDR3 spans 17 residues. Germline V gene sequence: CDR1 SGHTA, CDR2 FQGTGA. Losses at the gene ends were 5 bases for V and 7 bases for J; bases not matched to a gene: 11.

Ten or more counts support this clonotype. This sequence joins TRBV18 and TRBJ2-1; D not resolved. Looked up from germline, CDR1 is KGHSH and CDR2 is LQKENI. CDR3 size: 11 residues. V was trimmed by 4 bases and J by 7 bases, leaving 5 bases between them. The CDR3 DNA is TGTGCCAGCTCACTAAGAAATGAGCAGTTCTTC. The encoded protein is CASSLRNEQFF.

The rearrangement uses TRBV4-3 and TRBJ2-5, with 7 bases aligning to TRBD1. Germline V gene lookup returns CDR1 LGHNA and CDR2 YSLEER. CDR3 length: 14 residues. The J segment lost 4 bases and the V segment lost 1 base, leaving 3 bases of the junction unmatched. In DNA, the CDR3 is TGCGCCAGCAGCCAAGGACAGGGACGAGAGACCCAGTACTTC. Translated: CASSQGQGRETQYF.

This clonotype was observed a few times. The chain carries TRBV11-2 and TRBJ2-7, with 8 bases identical to TRBD2. The length of the CDR3 is 17 residues. Germline values: CDR1 SGHAT, CDR2 FQNNGV. V lost 5 bases, J lost 2 bases, and 14 bases stayed unmatched. CDR3 bases: TGTGCCAGCAGCCTCAGGCGCGGGGGGCCTAAACCCTACGAGCAGTACTTC. The encoded protein is CASSLRRGGPKPYEQYF.

This clonotype has ten or more counts. The V and J genes are TRBV10-3 and TRBJ1-6, with D perhaps TRBD1 (5 bases). The CDR3 runs to 18 residues. V was trimmed by 4 bases and J by 5 bases, leaving 21 bases between them. Germline V gene sequence: CDR1 ENHRY, CDR2 SYGVKD. Here the CDR3 reads CAISVEDIGMDHNSPLHF. The DNA for the CDR3 is TGTGCCATCAGTGTAGAGGACATTGGTATGGACCATAATTCACCCCTCCACTTT.

The chain recombines TRBV2 with TRBJ2-2; TRBD2 agrees at 7 bases. Germline V gene data show CDR1 as SNHLY and CDR2 as FYNNEI. This CDR3 spans 17 amino acids. V shed 6 bases and J 4 bases; nucleotides not matched to a gene: 14. For the CDR3, the DNA is TGTGCCAGCAGCCCCTTTAAATCGGCTAGCGGCACCGGGGAGCTGTTTTTT. Residues: CASSPFKSASGTGELFF.

The gene calls are TRBV20-1 and TRBJ2-5; D uncertain. This CDR3 contains 16 residues. Deletions cut 0 bases from V and 1 base from J, with 15 bases between. Per germline, CDR1 DFQATT and CDR2 SNEGSKA (reference sequence). The CDR3 sequence: CSARDRLGLSQETQYF. In nucleotides, the CDR3 is TGCAGTGCTAGAGATCGATTGGGCCTGTCCCAAGAGACCCAGTACTTC.

Turning to this clonotype: A clone one base away is much larger, so this may be a read error. V is TRBV5-1 and J is TRBJ1-2; 9 bases map to TRBD1. With V trimmed by 10 bases and J by 4 bases, 8 bases remained unmatched. The germline CDR1 and CDR2 sequences are SGHRS and YFSETQ. This CDR3 region has 13 residues. CDR3 sequence reads: CAGNPGQGYGYTF. CDR3 coding DNA: TGCGCCGGCAACCCGGGACAGGGCTATGGCTACACCTTC.

There are many counts of this clonotype. The genes are TRBV6-5 and TRBJ2-1, with 10 positions matching TRBD2. The trim removed 5 bases at V and 4 bases at J, leaving 11 bases unmatched. The germline V gene has CDR1 MNHEY and CDR2 SVGAGI. The length of the CDR3 is 17 residues. CDR3 region: CASSTLPGTSAYNEQFF. The CDR3 DNA reads TGTGCCAGCAGTACTTTACCCGGGACTAGCGCGTACAATGAGCAGTTCTTC.

This chain links TRBV11-2 with TRBJ2-3; weak D call: TRBD2 (5 bases). This CDR3 is 16 amino acids long. The germline V gene has CDR1 SGHAT and CDR2 FQNNGV. Trimming shortened V by 5 bases and J by 3 bases, and 18 bases separated the two germline ends. The CDR3, as DNA: TGTGCCAGCAGCCAACTCAGCGGTGGAGTTACAGATACGCAGTATTTT. Translating it yields CASSQLSGGVTDTQYF. The complete variable domain, with remaining parts taken from reference TRBV11-2 and TRBJ2-3, reads EAGVAQSPRYKIIEKRQSVAFWCNPISGHATLYWYQQILGQGPKLLIQFQNNGVVDDSQLPKDRFSAERLKGVDSTLKIQPAKLEDSAVYLCASSQLSGGVTDTQYFGPGTRLTVL.

Many counts were recorded for this clonotype. The chain couples TRBV28 to TRBJ2-1; no definite D call. Germline V lookup: CDR1 MDHEN, CDR2 SYDVKM. The length of the CDR3 is 11 residues. The V end was cut by 1 base, the J end by 8 bases, with 3 bases between. The CDR3 spells CASSLFDEQFF. Here the CDR3 DNA reads TGTGCCAGCAGTTTATTTGATGAGCAGTTCTTC. The variable domain in full, with the rest retrieved from reference TRBV28 and TRBJ2-1, is DVKVTQSSRYLVKRTGEKVFLECVQDMDHENMFWYRQDPGLGLRLIYFSYDVKMKEKGDIPEGYSVSREKKERFSLILESASTNQTSMYLCASSLFDEQFFGPGTRLTVL.

The CDR3 nucleotides are TGTGCCAGCAGCTTCAGCCCGGGACAAGAGACCCAGTACTTC. This translates into CASSFSPGQETQYF. The gene calls are TRBV13 and TRBJ2-5; possibly TRBD2 for D (5 bases). CDR1 and CDR2 (germline): PRHDT, FYEKMQ (reference sequence). The V and J ends lost 3 bases and 2 bases respectively, with 10 bases between them. CDR3 length: 14 residues.

The chain joins TRBV28 to TRBJ2-6; D gene unclear. The CDR3 sequence is 14 residues long. V lost 2 bases and J 2 bases, leaving 4 bases between the germline ends. Germline CDR1 MDHEN, CDR2 SYDVKM. In DNA form, the CDR3 reads TGTGCCAGCAGTTTAGCGCCTGGGGCCAACGTCCTGACTTTC. Protein: CASSLAPGANVLTF.

This clonotype has at least ten counts. The chain combines TRBV12-3 or TRBV12-4 with TRBJ2-1; 9 positions match TRBD2. The ends lost 5 bases at V and 3 bases at J; junction bases unmatched: 5. The length of the CDR3 is 15 residues. The CDR3 bases are TGTGCCAGCAGTCATTCTAGCGGGATCTACAATGAGCAGTTCTTC. Protein: CASSHSSGIYNEQFF.

This clonotype was picked up many times. The V gene is TRBV12-3 or TRBV12-4, the J gene TRBJ2-3; D not resolved. The CDR3 sequence is 14 residues long. The V end was cut by 4 bases, the J end by 4 bases, with 12 bases between. CDR3 DNA: TGTGCCAGCAGTTCTACCTATATGGCAGATACGCAGTATTTT. It specifies CASSSTYMADTQYF.

This clonotype occurred many times. V gene TRBV7-2 combines with J gene TRBJ1-1, with D uncertain. CDR1 is SGHTA, CDR2 FQGNSA, per germline. The V end lost 4 bases, the J end lost 11 bases, and 17 bases lay between the germline ends. The CDR3 extends over 13 amino acids. The chain's CDR3 is CASSSMAGEWAFF. CDR3 DNA: TGTGCCAGCAGCTCTATGGCGGGTGAATGGGCTTTCTTT. Supplemented by reference TRBV7-2 and TRBJ1-1, the full variable domain reads GAGVSQSPSNKVTEKGKDVELRCDPISGHTALYWYRQSLGQGLEFLIYFQGNSAPDKSGLPSDRFSAERTGGSVSTLTIQRTQQEDSAVYLCASSSMAGEWAFFGQGTRLTVV.

This clonotype was recorded many times. The chain couples TRBV12-3 or TRBV12-4 to TRBJ2-1, with TRBD2 matching 9 bases. V lost 5 bases and J lost 1; bases outside the gene matches: 3. The CDR3 spans 15 residues. This CDR3 reads CASSRSGRSYNEQFF. The CDR3 coding sequence is TGTGCCAGCAGTCGTAGCGGGAGATCCTACAATGAGCAGTTCTTC.

This clonotype was seen more than once but under ten times. The V call is TRBV7-2, the J call TRBJ2-1; 12 positions agree with TRBD2. V trimming: 6 bases; J trimming: 9 bases; junction bases outside the gene matches: 9. This CDR3 region has 15 residues. Germline lookup yields CDR1 SGHTA and CDR2 FQGNSA. CDR3 sequence reads: CASRMTSGSGGEQFF. CDR3 in DNA: TGTGCCAGCAGAATGACTAGCGGGAGTGGCGGTGAGCAGTTCTTC.

This clonotype was observed a few times. V usage is TRBV4-3 and J usage is TRBJ1-1; unclear D gene. Germline V gives CDR1 LGHNA, CDR2 YSLEER. V lost 2 bases and J lost 5, with 12 bases in between. CDR3 length: 14 amino acids. The CDR3 DNA follows: TGCGCCAGCAGCCAAACCGTGCGGAGGACTGAAGCTTTCTTT. It translates to CASSQTVRRTEAFF.

This clonotype was detected many times. The chain employs TRBV29-1 and TRBJ2-5; TRBD2 matches at 14 bases. V was pared by 4 bases and J by 4 bases, with 5 bases of the junction left unmatched. The V gene's germline CDR1 is SQVTM and CDR2 ANQGSEA. The CDR3 totals 15 residues. The CDR3 nucleotides are TGCAGCGTTGGAGGGACTAGCGGGAGAATAGAGACCCAGTACTTC. Amino acid sequence: CSVGGTSGRIETQYF.